The 15 T cell receptor beta chains presented below share a single source sample, sequenced in a study of T cell responses to AZD1222 COVID-19 vaccine. This table comes from immunoSEQ multiplex PCR, and its TCRdb copy is limited to in-frame clones, with some not included. This table holds about 140,000 clones, 92% found once. Sequencing was performed on peripheral blood, taken on day 0 of AZD1222 vaccination. These receptors came from an adult in good health.

This clone was observed once. The chain has TRBV2 and TRBJ2-2, with D possibly being TRBD2 (6 bases). Germline CDR1 reads SNHLY; CDR2 reads FYNNEI. The V end was cut by 6 bases, the J end by 5 bases, with 16 bases between. The CDR3 is made up of 15 amino acids. CDR3 loop: CASSAGTGSTGELFF. The DNA of the CDR3 is TGTGCCAGCAGCGCCGGGACTGGGTCAACCGGGGAGCTGTTTTTT.

This chain links TRBV19 with TRBJ2-2, with 12 nucleotides matching TRBD2. V lost 4 bases to trimming and J lost 3 bases; unmatched junction nucleotides: 6. Germline assignment: CDR1 LNHDA and CDR2 SQIVND (reference sequence). This CDR3 has 17 amino acids. CDR3 region: CASSTRTSGVDTGELFF. The CDR3 bases are TGTGCCAGTAGTACCCGGACTAGCGGGGTCGACACCGGGGAGCTGTTTTTT.

The CDR3 here is CASSGSGYGYTF. The CDR3, as DNA: TGTGCCAGCAGCGGATCGGGGTATGGCTACACCTTC. This sequence joins TRBV9 and TRBJ1-2; D is unresolved. The CDR3 contains 12 residues. In germline, CDR1 is SGDLS, CDR2 YYNGEE. Trimming shortened V by 3 bases and J by 5 bases, and 8 bases separated the two germline ends. Drawing the rest from reference TRBV9 and TRBJ1-2, the complete variable domain is DSGVTQTPKHLITATGQRVTLRCSPRSGDLSVYWYQQSLDQGLQFLIQYYNGEERAKGNILERFSAQQFPDLHSELNLSSLELGDSALYFCASSGSGYGYTFGSGTRLTVV.

The chain combines TRBV7-9 with TRBJ1-2; D uncertain. Germline CDR1 and CDR2: SEHNR and FQNEAQ (reference sequence). The length of the CDR3 is 13 residues. V was shortened by 10 bases and J by 2 bases, with 14 bases between the two germline ends. CDR3 nucleotide sequence: TGTGCCATTTGGCGGGAGGCCAACTATGGCTACACCTTC. Translated: CAIWREANYGYTF.

V usage is TRBV19 and J usage is TRBJ2-7; D gene uncertain. The CDR3 covers 13 residues. CDR1 is LNHDA, CDR2 SQIVND, per germline (reference sequence). V was shortened by 1 base and J by 6 bases, with 10 bases between the two germline ends. CDR3 sequence (DNA): TGTGCCAGTAGTATAGGTGGGAACGGCGAGCAGTACTTC. Its protein is CASSIGGNGEQYF.

The rearrangement uses TRBV7-9 and TRBJ2-5; D is undetermined. V lost 1 base and J 4 bases, leaving 4 bases between the germline ends. This CDR3 region has 12 residues. CDR1 SEHNR and CDR2 FQNEAQ come from the germline V gene (reference sequence). CDR3 region: CASSLVPETQYF. As DNA, the CDR3 is TGTGCCAGCAGCTTAGTCCCAGAGACCCAGTACTTC.

J is TRBJ2-3 and V is TRBV5-8; TRBD1 matches at 8 bases. J was trimmed by 6 bases and V by 4 bases; bases with no gene match: 4. CDR3 size: 13 residues. CDR1 is SGHTS, CDR2 YDEGEE, per germline. The CDR3 spells CASSLRGRDTQYF. The CDR3 bases are TGTGCCAGCAGCCTCAGGGGGCGGGATACGCAGTATTTT.

The chain carries TRBV2 and TRBJ1-1, with TRBD1 matching 7 bases. Germline loops: CDR1 SNHLY, CDR2 FYNNEI. CDR3 length equals 14 residues. V lost 6 bases to trimming and J lost 4 bases; unmatched junction nucleotides: 8. CDR3 loop: CASSETGIGTEAFF. The DNA of the CDR3 is TGTGCCAGCAGCGAGACAGGGATAGGCACTGAAGCTTTCTTT.

The chain has TRBV19 and TRBJ2-3; possibly TRBD1 for D (5 bases). The V end was cut by 8 bases, the J end by 2 bases, with 11 bases between. Per germline, CDR1 LNHDA and CDR2 SQIVND (reference sequence). CDR3 length: 13 residues. The CDR3 DNA reads as TGTGCCAGTGGGGCTAGATACACAGATACGCAGTATTTT. Protein product: CASGARYTDTQYF.

The chain recombines TRBV7-3 with TRBJ1-1; no definite D call. V lost 2 bases to trimming and J lost 1 base, with 5 bases between them. The CDR3 covers 13 residues. Germline V CDR1 and CDR2: SGHTA, FQGTGA. The CDR3, as DNA: TGTGCCAGCAGCTTACAAAGGAACACTGAAGCTTTCTTT. As protein: CASSLQRNTEAFF. The variable domain in full, completed from reference TRBV7-3 and TRBJ1-1, reads GAGVSQTPSNKVTEKGKYVELRCDPISGHTALYWYRQSLGQGPEFLIYFQGTGAADDSGLPNDRFFAVRPEGSVSTLKIQRTERGDSAVYLCASSLQRNTEAFFGQGTRLTVV.

The chain employs TRBV24-1 and TRBJ2-2; perhaps TRBD1 as D (5 bases). CDR1 is KGHDR and CDR2 is SFDVKD in the germline V gene. Between the trimmed V and J ends, which lost 6 bases and 1 base, there was a span of 11 bases. This CDR3 has 15 amino acids. The CDR3 DNA reads TGTGCCACCAGTTGGGGCAGAGTGAACACCGGGGAGCTGTTTTTT. Residues: CATSWGRVNTGELFF.

The genes are TRBV25-1 and TRBJ1-5, with D maybe TRBD1 (5 bases). Germline loops: CDR1 MGHDK, CDR2 SYGVNS. There are 17 residues in the CDR3. V lost 3 bases and J lost 3, with 18 bases in between. The CDR3 loop reads CASSEGGRGGVNQPQHF. The CDR3, as DNA: TGTGCCAGCAGTGAGGGGGGGAGGGGTGGTGTCAATCAGCCCCAGCATTTT.

This rearrangement joins TRBV6-5 to TRBJ1-2, with TRBD1 as a possible D gene (6 bases). The CDR3 loop spans 14 amino acids. Germline V gene lookup returns CDR1 MNHEY and CDR2 SVGAGI. Trimming cost V 6 bases and J 4 bases, with 15 bases left between them. The CDR3 region has the DNA TGTGCCAGCAGCAACCCGGACAGTTTCTATGGCTACACCTTC. Its translation is CASSNPDSFYGYTF.

The V gene is TRBV5-1, the J gene TRBJ2-5; 13 nucleotides align to TRBD2. The length of the CDR3 is 15 residues. The germline V gene encodes CDR1 SGHRS and CDR2 YFSETQ. V shed 0 bases and J 6 bases; nucleotides not matched to a gene: 2. The CDR3 loop is CASSLGLAGGKTQYF. In DNA, the CDR3 is TGCGCCAGCAGCTTGGGACTAGCGGGAGGAAAGACCCAGTACTTC.

This chain uses TRBV10-3 with TRBJ2-1; 10 bases line up with TRBD2. Trimming removed 1 base from V and 7 bases from J; junction bases left unmatched: 4. CDR1 is ENHRY and CDR2 is SYGVKD in the germline V gene. The CDR3 spans 15 residues. The CDR3 region is CAISEYDSGRNEQFF. CDR3 nucleotides: TGTGCCATCAGTGAGTATGATAGCGGGAGGAATGAGCAGTTCTTC.